This TCR beta chain derives from a study of CD8 T cells in Susac syndrome. V shed 4 bases and J shed 0 bases, with 10 bases lying between them. Germline CDR1 reads SGHRS; CDR2 reads YFSETQ. CDR3 length: 14 residues. Reverse transcription of roughly 0.5 to 1 ug RNA was carried out with random hexamers. TCR beta CDR3 was amplified by immunoSEQ covering 54 Vbeta and 13 Jbeta. One entry per CDR3 protein, called by TCRdb with MiXCR from the immunoSEQ multiplex PCR reads. The table records some 170,000 distinct CDR3 sequences, around 94% of them present only once. High-throughput TCR beta sequencing covered peripheral CD8+ and CD4+ T cells. Negative isolation yielded CD8+ and CD4+ T cells; FACS enriched TEMRA cells.

The chain uses TRBV5-1 and TRBJ1-2, with D possibly being TRBD1 (6 bases). This clonotype was obtained from a human donor with multiple sclerosis. The source material was CD4+ T cells from PBMCs. The CDR3 DNA reads TGCGCCAGCAGCAGTGGGGGGCCTAACTATGGCTACACCTTC. Residues: CASSSGGPNYGYTF.